Listed here are 28 T cell receptor beta chains from one sample, sequenced in a study of cytomegalovirus exposure and HLA in healthy donors. The table came from immunoSEQ multiplex PCR; TCRdb's copy has only in-frame clones and leaves some out. The sample gives about 84,000 clones, approximately 90% of which show up once; about 2.2% is in the top ten. Sequenced: PBMCs. Receptors originate from a man younger than 45 in good health and CMV-seronegative.

The chain employs TRBV28 and TRBJ2-7; TRBD1 aligns across 10 bases. This CDR3 is 15 amino acids long. Germline loops: CDR1 MDHEN, CDR2 SYDVKM. The V and J ends lost 4 bases and 4 bases, in that order; junction bases with no gene match: 7. CDR3 sequence (DNA): TGTGCCAGCAGTTCTACGACAGGGGGCGTTTACGAGCAGTACTTC. The encoded protein is CASSSTTGGVYEQYF.

This chain joins TRBV10-3 and TRBJ1-1; possible D gene TRBD1, 5 bases. The CDR3 spans 13 residues. From germline, CDR1 is ENHRY and CDR2 SYGVKD. Trimming stripped 6 bases from V and 3 bases from J, with 11 bases between. CDR3 nucleotide sequence: TGTGCCATCAGGGGGCGAAGGGACACTGAAGCTTTCTTT. Translating gives CAIRGRRDTEAFF.

This chain connects TRBV6-4 to TRBJ2-7, with TRBD1 matching over 9 bases. The trim removed 4 bases at V and 0 bases at J, leaving 7 bases unmatched. This CDR3 contains 16 residues. Germline V CDR1 and CDR2: MRHNA, SNTAGT. The CDR3 nucleotides read TGTGCCAGCAGTGCATACCGGGACAGGGACTCCTACGAGCAGTACTTC. Translation gives CASSAYRDRDSYEQYF.

The rearrangement uses TRBV29-1 and TRBJ1-1, with D hard to call. Germline CDR1 reads SQVTM; CDR2 reads ANQGSEA. The ends were cut back, 7 bases at V and 0 bases at J, with 9 bases in the middle. The CDR3 totals 12 residues. In DNA, the CDR3 is TGCAGCGCCGGTCGGGTGAACACTGAAGCTTTCTTT. Encoded protein: CSAGRVNTEAFF.

The chain uses TRBV5-6 and TRBJ1-5; D gene uncertain. V gave up 5 bases and J gave up 6 bases, with 9 bases separating them. This CDR3 spans 12 amino acids. Germline CDR1 is SGHDT and CDR2 is YYEEEE. The CDR3 loop reads CASRKGVQPQHF. CDR3 nucleotides: TGTGCCAGCAGAAAGGGAGTTCAGCCCCAGCATTTT.

The rearrangement joins TRBV6-1 to TRBJ1-3; TRBD1 matches 8 bases. Germline assignment: CDR1 MNHNS and CDR2 SASEGT. V shed 4 bases and J 1 base; nucleotides not matched to a gene: 3. CDR3 length equals 15 residues. The CDR3 protein is CASSAQGASGNTIYF. The CDR3, as DNA: TGTGCCAGCAGTGCTCAGGGGGCGTCTGGAAACACCATATATTTT.

The gene calls are TRBV5-5 and TRBJ1-1; D not resolved. Germline CDR1 SGHKS, CDR2 YYEKEE (reference sequence). With 1 base removed from V and 1 base from J, the gap between germline ends came to 8 bases. The CDR3 runs 14 residues. CDR3 in DNA: TGTGCCAGCAGCTTGCAGATGGCGAACACTGAAGCTTTCTTT. It is translated as CASSLQMANTEAFF. The full variable domain, in which reference TRBV5-5 and TRBJ1-1 provide the parts outside the CDR3, is DAGVTQSPTHLIKTRGQQVTLRCSPISGHKSVSWYQQVLGQGPQFIFQYYEKEERGRGNFPDRFSARQFPNYSSELNVNALLLGDSALYLCASSLQMANTEAFFGQGTRLTVV.

J is TRBJ2-7 and V is TRBV14, with 10 nucleotides matching TRBD1. The CDR3 extends over 15 amino acids. In germline, CDR1 is SGHDN, CDR2 FVKESK. The trim removed 4 bases at V and 5 bases at J, leaving 8 bases unmatched. This chain's CDR3 is CASSRTRTGGNEQYF. CDR3 sequence (DNA): TGTGCCAGCAGCCGAACCCGGACAGGGGGGAACGAGCAGTACTTC.

For the CDR3, the DNA is TGTGCCACCAGCAGAGACGCCAAGACTAGCGGGGGGTACTACAATGAGCAGTTCTTC. This sequence encodes CATSRDAKTSGGYYNEQFF. The chain employs TRBV15 and TRBJ2-1, with TRBD2 matching 13 bases. The ends lost 0 bases at V and 3 bases at J; junction bases unmatched: 8. Germline CDR1 LNHNV, CDR2 YYDKDF (reference sequence). CDR3 length: 19 amino acids. The variable domain in full, with the rest retrieved from reference TRBV15 and TRBJ2-1, is DAMVIQNPRYQVTQFGKPVTLSCSQTLNHNVMYWYQQKSSQAPKLLFHYYDKDFNNEADTPDNFQSRRPNTSFCFLDIRSPGLGDTAMYLCATSRDAKTSGGYYNEQFFGPGTRLTVL.

The V and J genes are TRBV5-1 and TRBJ1-4, with D maybe TRBD1 (5 bases). The length of the CDR3 is 15 residues. CDR1 is SGHRS and CDR2 is YFSETQ in the germline V gene. Trimming took off 2 bases at V and 5 bases at J, with 13 bases between the two ends. The CDR3 DNA reads as TGCGCCAGCAGCTTTAGTACAGGTGGAAATGAAAAACTGTTTTTT. Its protein is CASSFSTGGNEKLFF.

The V and J genes are TRBV28 and TRBJ2-7; D not certain. The CDR3 consists of 12 residues. V gave up 6 bases and J gave up 2 bases, with 8 bases separating them. CDR1 MDHEN and CDR2 SYDVKM come from the germline V gene. DNA for the CDR3: TGTGCCAGCAGGCGTTCAACCTACGAGCAGTACTTC. The encoded protein is CASRRSTYEQYF.

The V gene is TRBV7-8, the J gene TRBJ2-3; 8 nucleotides align to TRBD2. Germline CDR1 and CDR2: SGHVS and FQNEAQ. V was pared by 3 bases and J by 3 bases, with 11 bases of the junction left unmatched. The CDR3 has 17 amino acids. The CDR3 is CASSFSPAGGGTDTQYF. The CDR3 region has the DNA TGTGCCAGCAGCTTCAGTCCGGCTGGCGGGGGGACAGATACGCAGTATTTT.

The rearrangement joins TRBV10-2 to TRBJ2-3; TRBD1 matches 7 bases. The trim removed 4 bases at V and 0 bases at J, leaving 7 bases unmatched. Germline loops: CDR1 WSHSY, CDR2 SAAADI. The CDR3 spans 16 residues. CDR3 DNA sequence: TGCGCCAGCAGTGCCGGACAGGACCCTAGCACAGATACGCAGTATTTT. Amino acid sequence: CASSAGQDPSTDTQYF.

The gene calls are TRBV7-9 and TRBJ1-2; D unresolved. Per the germline V gene, CDR1 is SEHNR and CDR2 is FQNEAQ (reference sequence). V was pared by 0 bases and J by 3 bases, with 5 bases between. The CDR3 covers 13 residues. This CDR3 is CASSLAADYGYTF. In nucleotides, the CDR3 is TGTGCCAGCAGCTTAGCGGCAGACTATGGCTACACCTTC.

The rearrangement links TRBV10-3 to TRBJ2-3; 9 nucleotides agree with TRBD1. V dropped 3 bases and J dropped 4; count of bases not matched to a gene: 8. Germline V gives CDR1 ENHRY, CDR2 SYGVKD. This CDR3 is 16 amino acids long. The CDR3 is CAISDFRDRVPDTQYF. The CDR3 nucleotides read TGTGCCATCAGTGACTTCCGGGACAGGGTCCCAGATACGCAGTATTTT.

CDR3 in DNA: TGTGCCAGCAGCTTCGACAGGGGGGGTTACACCGGGGAGCTGTTTTTT. It yields the protein CASSFDRGGYTGELFF. The rearrangement links TRBV7-9 to TRBJ2-2, with 9 bases lining up with TRBD1. The junction had 5 bases not matched to a gene; V was cut back by 3 bases and J by 3 bases. Germline V lookup: CDR1 SEHNR, CDR2 FQNEAQ (reference sequence). This CDR3 is 16 amino acids long.

The chain joins TRBV11-1 to TRBJ2-7; possible D gene TRBD1, 6 bases. The CDR3 is 11 residues long. V lost 7 bases and J lost 4, with 8 bases in between. The V gene's germline CDR1 is SGHAT and CDR2 FQDESV (reference sequence). In nucleotides, the CDR3 is TGTGCCAGCACCACAGGGTACGAGCAGTACTTC. It encodes CASTTGYEQYF.

The chain is built from TRBV6-6 and TRBJ2-1; weak D call: TRBD1 (7 bases). The CDR3 totals 13 residues. The germline CDR1 and CDR2 sequences are MNHNY and SVGAGI (reference sequence). The V end was cut by 9 bases, the J end by 9 bases, with 18 bases between. CDR3 region: CASAGTVEGEQFF. The CDR3 region has the DNA TGTGCCAGTGCCGGGACAGTGGAGGGTGAGCAGTTCTTC.

In this sample, this clone turned up once. The chain combines TRBV18 with TRBJ1-5; D is undetermined. V was shortened by 0 bases and J by 6 bases, with 12 bases between the two germline ends. Germline V lookup: CDR1 KGHSH, CDR2 LQKENI. This CDR3 contains 15 residues. The CDR3 loop is CASSPPPGVGQPQHF. CDR3 nucleotides: TGTGCCAGCTCACCACCGCCCGGGGTGGGTCAGCCCCAGCATTTT. The entire variable domain, with the rest obtained from reference TRBV18 and TRBJ1-5, is as follows: NAGVMQNPRHLVRRRGQEARLRCSPMKGHSHVYWYRQLPEEGLKFMVYLQKENIIDESGMPKERFSAEFPKEGPSILRIQQVVRGDSAAYFCASSPPPGVGQPQHFGDGTRLSIL.

In nucleotides, the CDR3 is TGTGCCAGCAGCCCGGGACTCTCTAGCACAGATACGCAGTATTTT. Translation: CASSPGLSSTDTQYF. The chain couples TRBV5-4 to TRBJ2-3, with D possibly TRBD2 on 6 matching bases. Germline V gives CDR1 SGHNT, CDR2 YYREEE (reference sequence). V gave up 4 bases and J gave up 0 bases, with 12 bases separating them. The CDR3 loop spans 15 amino acids.

V gene TRBV10-1 combines with J gene TRBJ2-7; 9 nucleotides agree with TRBD2. J gave up 9 bases and V 3 bases, and 12 bases lay outside the gene matches. The germline V gene has CDR1 WNHNN and CDR2 SYGVQD (reference sequence). This CDR3 has 15 residues. The CDR3 loop reads CASSDPGLARGVQYF. DNA of the CDR3: TGCGCCAGCAGTGATCCTGGACTAGCGCGGGGGGTGCAGTACTTC.

Only one count was recorded for this clone. The chain links TRBV28 to TRBJ1-2; 7 positions agree with TRBD1. Germline loops: CDR1 MDHEN, CDR2 SYDVKM. The CDR3 is made up of 12 amino acids. V was clipped by 6 bases and J by 8 bases; unmatched bases: 6. The CDR3 DNA reads as TGTGCCAGCAGAGGAGCAGGGGGGGGCTACACCTTC. Translated: CASRGAGGGYTF.

V usage is TRBV7-9 and J usage is TRBJ1-3; TRBD1 might be the D (6 bases). The CDR3 spans 17 residues. The germline CDR1 and CDR2 sequences are SEHNR and FQNEAQ (reference sequence). V gave up 5 bases and J gave up 4 bases, with 21 bases separating them. CDR3 protein: CASSPSSHRVAGNTIYF. The CDR3 nucleotides are TGTGCCAGCAGCCCTTCGTCCCACAGGGTCGCAGGAAACACCATATATTTT.

CDR3 in amino acids: CASSSSRGSTEAFF. For the CDR3, the DNA is TGTGCCAGCAGCTCATCCAGGGGAAGCACTGAAGCTTTCTTT. The genes are TRBV11-2 and TRBJ1-1; possibly TRBD1 for D (6 bases). CDR3 size: 14 residues. Germline values: CDR1 SGHAT, CDR2 FQNNGV. V lost 4 bases and J 4 bases, leaving 13 bases between the germline ends. Full variable domain (outside the CDR3, taken from reference TRBV11-2 and TRBJ1-1): EAGVAQSPRYKIIEKRQSVAFWCNPISGHATLYWYQQILGQGPKLLIQFQNNGVVDDSQLPKDRFSAERLKGVDSTLKIQPAKLEDSAVYLCASSSSRGSTEAFFGQGTRLTVV.

This sequence joins TRBV7-9 and TRBJ2-5, with D possibly matching TRBD2 (7 bases). Trimming removed 5 bases at V and 4 bases at J, with 17 bases between. The CDR3 covers 15 residues. The germline V gene encodes CDR1 SEHNR and CDR2 FQNEAQ (reference sequence). The CDR3 region has the DNA TGTGCCAGCAGCCCAAATGGGGGGGCTGGAGAGACCCAGTACTTC. It is translated as CASSPNGGAGETQYF. The entire variable domain, with the rest obtained from reference TRBV7-9 and TRBJ2-5, is as follows: DTGVSQNPRHKITKRGQNVTFRCDPISEHNRLYWYRQTLGQGPEFLTYFQNEAQLEKSRLLSDRFSAERPKGSFSTLEIQRTEQGDSAMYLCASSPNGGAGETQYFGPGTRLLVL.

J is TRBJ2-1 and V is TRBV10-3; 8 nucleotides agree with TRBD2. The CDR3 has 16 residues. CDR1 and CDR2 from the germline V gene are ENHRY and SYGVKD. The V gene end was trimmed by 4 bases and the J gene end by 6 bases; junction bases not matched to a gene: 11. The CDR3 here is CAISGGLAGTGNEQFF. CDR3 coding DNA: TGTGCCATCAGTGGGGGCCTAGCGGGCACGGGCAATGAGCAGTTCTTC.

The genes are TRBV5-1 and TRBJ2-2; D is perhaps TRBD1 (6 bases). From germline, CDR1 is SGHRS and CDR2 YFSETQ. V lost 4 bases to trimming and J lost 6 bases, with 13 bases between them. The CDR3 spans 14 residues. The chain's CDR3 is CASSRQVEPGELFF. The CDR3 DNA reads as TGCGCCAGCAGCAGACAGGTCGAACCCGGGGAGCTGTTTTTT. Based on the CDR3 plus reference TRBV5-1 and TRBJ2-2, the full variable domain is KAGVTQTPRYLIKTRGQQVTLSCSPISGHRSVSWYQQTPGQGLQFLFEYFSETQRNKGNFPGRFSGRQFSNSRSEMNVSTLELGDSALYLCASSRQVEPGELFFGEGSRLTVL.

The J gene is TRBJ2-7, the V gene TRBV5-1; 8 bases align to TRBD1. This CDR3 spans 16 amino acids. V lost 0 bases and J lost 4; bases outside the gene matches: 9. In germline, CDR1 is SGHRS, CDR2 YFSETQ. Here the CDR3 reads CASSLALGRGRYEQYF. CDR3 bases: TGCGCCAGCAGCTTGGCCTTGGGCAGGGGGCGATACGAGCAGTACTTC. The variable domain in full, with the rest retrieved from reference TRBV5-1 and TRBJ2-7, is KAGVTQTPRYLIKTRGQQVTLSCSPISGHRSVSWYQQTPGQGLQFLFEYFSETQRNKGNFPGRFSGRQFSNSRSEMNVSTLELGDSALYLCASSLALGRGRYEQYFGPGTRLTVT.